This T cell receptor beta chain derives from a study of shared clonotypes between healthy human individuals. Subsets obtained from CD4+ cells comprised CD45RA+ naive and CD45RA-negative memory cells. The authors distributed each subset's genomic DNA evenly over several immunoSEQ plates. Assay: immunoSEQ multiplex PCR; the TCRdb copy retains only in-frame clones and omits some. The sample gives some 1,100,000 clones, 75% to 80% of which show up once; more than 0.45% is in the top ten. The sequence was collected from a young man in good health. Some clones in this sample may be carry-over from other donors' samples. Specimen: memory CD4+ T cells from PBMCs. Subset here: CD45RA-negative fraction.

The DNA of the CDR3 is TGTGCCAGCAGGTCCCGGGTGAACACTGAAGCTTTCTTT. The encoded protein is CASRSRVNTEAFF. The chain uses TRBV28 and TRBJ1-1; D gene unclear. The CDR3 length is 13 residues. The V gene's germline CDR1 is MDHEN and CDR2 SYDVKM. Trimming cost V 6 bases and J 0 bases, with 8 bases left between them.